The sequence of this T cell receptor (beta chain) was determined in a study of cytotoxic CD8 clonotypes in ibrutinib-treated CLL. Trimming at V came to 10 bases and at J to 6 bases, leaving 3 bases not matched to a gene. The CDR3 is 11 residues long. Germline V gives CDR1 LNHDA, CDR2 SQIVND (reference sequence). TCRdb's table, derived via immunoSEQ multiplex PCR, lists solely in-frame clones and lacks some. The sample has 150,000 to 250,000 clones, 72% seen once; the top ten hold 13%. This clonotype originated in a human donor with chronic lymphocytic leukemia. The chain combines TRBV19 with TRBJ1-2; 9 positions agree with TRBD1. The material sequenced was PBMCs, taken after 24 months of ibrutinib treatment. CDR3 DNA: TGTGCCACTCGGACAGGGGATGGCTACACCTTC. It translates to CATRTGDGYTF.